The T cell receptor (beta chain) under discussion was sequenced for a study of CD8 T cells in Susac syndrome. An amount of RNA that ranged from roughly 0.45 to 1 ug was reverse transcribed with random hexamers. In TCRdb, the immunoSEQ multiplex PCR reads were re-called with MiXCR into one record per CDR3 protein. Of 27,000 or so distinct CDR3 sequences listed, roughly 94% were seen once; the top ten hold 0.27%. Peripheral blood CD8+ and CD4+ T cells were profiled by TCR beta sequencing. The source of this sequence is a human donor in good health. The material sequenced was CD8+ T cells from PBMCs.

CDR3 in DNA: TGCAGCGTTGTGAGGGGAGAGACCCAGTACTTC. Its translation is CSVVRGETQYF. The chain couples TRBV29-1 to TRBJ2-5; D is possibly TRBD1 or TRBD2 (5 bases each). Germline V CDR1 and CDR2: SQVTM, ANQGSEA. V was clipped by 4 bases and J by 4 bases, with 7 bases between them. The CDR3 sequence is 11 residues long. The full variable domain, its missing parts supplied by reference TRBV29-1 and TRBJ2-5, is SAVISQKPSRDICQRGTSLTIQCQVDSQVTMMFWYRQQPGQSLTLIATANQGSEATYESGFVIDKFPISRPNLTFSTLTVSNMSPEDSSIYLCSVVRGETQYFGPGTRLLVL.